This TCR beta chain derives from a study of shared clonotypes between healthy human individuals (dated by TCRdb to about 2020). About the full investigation: A few men and two women, aged 18 to 49 years, made up the cohort. Per donor, three plates each were used for CD4 naive and CD4 memory, two for CD8 naive, and one for CD8 memory. To estimate repertoire size and how much clonotype sharing occurs between individuals, the study deeply sequenced the blood TCR repertoires of a handful of healthy adults. Libraries were prepared and TCR repertoires were sequenced by different laboratories using diverse techniques, in order to increase sequencing depth and limit assay-specific biases. Each donor's leukapheresis produced roughly between roughly 0.85 and 9.5 billion PBMCs.

What the authors observed across the whole study: Compared with non-shared clonotypes, the clonotypes found in all four sorted-subset donors had higher generation probabilities. Larger estimated clonotype richness was generally found for naive subsets than for memory subsets. Sampling was restricted to blood, and TCR repertoires in tissue are likely to differ from TCR repertoires in blood. Because the study included only a small number of donors, the genetic and exposure-history diversity represented was limited. Rarefaction of sorted-subset datasets indicated incomplete sequencing despite the large sequencing depth. Pairwise subsampling indicated that sequencing depth was expected to affect the degree of clonotype sharing among donors. Across a handful of donors, around 5% of naive CD4, approximately 3.5% of naive CD8, 2.3% of memory CD4, and under 0.45% of memory CD8 clonotypes were shared.

Including cysteine and phenylalanine, the CDR3 has 13 amino acids. This entry keeps only the CDR3 DNA: 39 bases, framed from base 1. For this chain, trimming is 6 bases at the V end and 4 bases at the J end, and the number of junction bases without a gene match is 3. CDR1 is given as MNHEY and CDR2 as SVGAGI, both from the germline V gene. The donors were healthy, HIV-negative adults with no recently reported acute infections or vaccinations. All donors were Caucasian adults living in Nashville, Tennessee, USA. Magnetic negative selection was used to enrich CD4+ T cells, after which naive cells were positively selected on CD45RA and the negative fraction became the memory subset. Blood was obtained by leukapheresis, after which PBMCs were separated by Ficoll-Histopaque density gradient centrifugation and cryopreserved in liquid nitrogen vapor phase. Analytical flow cytometry was used to check the purity and quantity of every magnetically sorted T cell population. Genomic DNA was isolated from every sorted fraction and measured by UV absorbance on a Nanodrop 2000c.

Using the deep immunoSEQ assay, multiplex PCR amplified TCR CDR3 regions from genomic DNA. Genomic DNA extracted from each cell subset was distributed evenly over all wells of several immunoSEQ 96-well plates, and each plate served as one replicate. For sorted subsets, about 200 ng genomic DNA, equal to about 30,000 T cell genomes, was loaded into each replicate PCR. Purified libraries were quantified with a Qubit 3.0 fluorometer, sized on a Bioanalyzer 2100, and re-quantified with the KAPA Library Quantification kit. Each immunoSEQ 96-well plate was sequenced on its own single-read 150-cycle Illumina NextSeq 550 flow cell. Per the authors' processing: The immunoSEQ output contained only junctional sequences without quality scores, so filtering could not match that applied to full-length reads. Sequences were annotated with PyIR, a Python wrapper for IgBLAST v1.9, and V/J genes and CDR3 were assigned using IMGT germline references. Reads were removed for weak V/J assignments (E-value above 1e-6), missing CDR3, stop codons, out-of-frame junctions, or ambiguous translated residues. V3J clonotypes were defined as sequences sharing the same inferred V gene, J gene, and CDR3 amino acid sequence. The percentage overlap between two repertoires was calculated by dividing the number of shared unique clonotypes by the size of the smaller repertoire. RTK rarefaction, the Chao1 estimator, and Recon v2.1 estimates of unobserved clonotypes were used to assess repertoire richness. OLGA was used to compute generation probabilities for all TCRbeta clonotypes that the gDNA method yielded from several donors. Here the immuneACCESS table is served through TCRdb, limited to in-frame sequences with V and J called. Missing clones are a known gap in these copies; in checked studies unresolved V genes cover under half, and the rest lacks a known reason. V and J calls and clone size are as listed in that table; D and trimming were resolved from the DNA. The sample records 2 million to 2.5 million clones, nearly 97% of which are singletons. The top ten clones comprise about 0.13% of the sample.

About this clone: No cognate antigen has been identified for it. Base qualities are not at hand, and no much larger clone is one base apart.

Sequenced sample: naive CD4+ T cells sorted from blood. This specimen's cell subset or site label, interpreted: CD45RA+ positively selected. The source of this sequence is a man younger than 35 in good health. The chain is made from TRBV6-5 and TRBJ1-5, with 7 middle bases fitting TRBD1. For the CDR3, the sequence is CASSDRENQPQHF. The nucleotide sequence is TGTGCCAGCAGCGACAGGGAGAATCAGCCCCAGCATTTT.